The 29 T cell receptor beta chains below were found in one sample sequenced in a study of T cell repertoires in cytomegalovirus infection. In TCRdb, the reads were re-called with MiXCR into one record per CDR3 protein. This sample has about 130,000 distinct CDR3 sequences, with under 30% found just once. These receptors' antigens are unknown. Sequencing was done on a sample of PBMCs, sequenced either directly or after in vitro stimulation (not recorded which). These receptors originate from a human donor in good health (CMV status not recorded). Some clones in this sample may be carry-over from other donors' samples.

This clonotype came up a few times. The rearrangement uses TRBV7-9 and TRBJ2-5; D possibly corresponds to TRBD2 (6 bases). Trimming removed 6 bases at V and 0 bases at J, with 11 bases between. The germline gives CDR1 SEHNR, CDR2 FQNEAQ (reference sequence). This CDR3 contains 14 residues. The CDR3 here is CASSWRDHQETQYF. CDR3 sequence (DNA): TGTGCCAGCAGTTGGCGGGACCACCAAGAGACCCAGTACTTC.

The chain has TRBV27 and TRBJ2-3; D perhaps matches TRBD2 (5 bases). CDR3 length equals 16 residues. Germline values: CDR1 MNHEY, CDR2 SMNVEV (reference sequence). The germline V and J ends were trimmed by 5 bases and 3 bases, with 18 bases remaining between them. In DNA, the CDR3 is TGTGCCAGCAGTCCTTCGTCCGGGGATGTGACAGATACGCAGTATTTT. Translation gives CASSPSSGDVTDTQYF.

This clonotype was detected only a few times. The chain employs TRBV6-5 and TRBJ1-2, with D perhaps matching TRBD1 (6 bases). The CDR3 has 14 amino acids. Trimming took off 6 bases at V and 4 bases at J, with 15 bases between the two ends. Germline values: CDR1 MNHEY, CDR2 SVGAGI. The CDR3 loop reads CASRYGRDTYGYTF. CDR3 sequence (DNA): TGTGCCAGCAGATACGGACGGGACACCTATGGCTACACCTTC.

Only a few counts were recorded for this clonotype. This rearrangement joins TRBV11-3 to TRBJ2-7; weak D call: TRBD1 (6 bases). V gave up 10 bases and J gave up 3 bases, with 22 bases separating them. The CDR3 covers 15 residues. CDR1 SGHNT and CDR2 YENEEA come from the germline V gene. The chain's CDR3 is CATVGGQLLFYEQYF. CDR3 nucleotide sequence: TGTGCCACAGTAGGAGGACAGCTATTATTCTACGAGCAGTACTTC.

This clonotype was seen at least ten times. The CDR3 DNA reads TGTGCCAGTTTCACCCTTCGCCGGGACGACAGGGTCTATGGCTACACCTTC. This codes for CASFTLRRDDRVYGYTF. The chain has TRBV19 and TRBJ1-2, with 7 positions matching TRBD1. This CDR3 is built from 17 residues. Germline CDR1 reads LNHDA; CDR2 reads SQIVND (reference sequence). V was clipped by 8 bases and J by 4 bases; unmatched bases: 19.

Details on this clonotype: This sequence may be a read error, since a much larger clone differs from it by one base. The chain uses TRBV28 and TRBJ2-1; no clear D. Germline V lookup: CDR1 MDHEN, CDR2 SYDVKM. This CDR3 spans 13 amino acids. The CDR3 here is CASSLPPINERFF. The CDR3 DNA is TGTGCCAGCAGTTTACCGCCGATCAATGAGCGGTTCTTC.

This clonotype was observed a handful of times. J is TRBJ2-3 and V is TRBV11-1; D remains unclear. V was pared by 1 base and J by 8 bases, with 10 bases between. Germline values: CDR1 SGHAT, CDR2 FQDESV (reference sequence). CDR3 length: 13 residues. The CDR3 loop reads CASSLVARATQYF. CDR3 sequence (DNA): TGTGCCAGCAGCTTAGTCGCTCGGGCTACGCAGTATTTT.

This clonotype was observed at least ten times. The V gene is TRBV11-2, the J gene TRBJ2-5; 7 bases agree with TRBD1. V dropped 2 bases and J dropped 1; count of bases not matched to a gene: 10. The CDR3 spans 17 residues. Germline-derived CDR1 and CDR2 are SGHAT and FQNNGV. The CDR3 is CASSLSSWGQIQETQYF. CDR3 sequence (DNA): TGTGCCAGCAGCTTATCTTCGTGGGGACAGATCCAAGAGACCCAGTACTTC.

This clonotype appeared a few times. The CDR3 DNA reads as TGTGCCAGCAGTTACTCGACTGACTTCCACGAGCAGTACGTC. Protein product: CASSYSTDFHEQYV. V is TRBV6-6 and J is TRBJ2-7; D is undetermined. CDR1 is MNHNY, CDR2 SVGAGI, per germline (reference sequence). This CDR3 region has 14 residues. V lost 0 bases to trimming and J lost 5 bases, with 11 bases between them.

This clonotype was observed at least ten times. The gene calls are TRBV7-9 and TRBJ2-2; 10 bases fit TRBD2. Trimming cost V 6 bases and J 4 bases; bases outside gene matches: 14. The CDR3 loop spans 18 amino acids. CDR1 SEHNR and CDR2 FQNEAQ come from the germline V gene (reference sequence). The CDR3 coding sequence is TGTGCCAGCAGTTTCCGTGGGAGCGGGAGGGTTCGCACCGGGGAGCTGTTTTTT. Its protein is CASSFRGSGRVRTGELFF.

This clonotype was observed at least ten times. This sequence joins TRBV7-2 and TRBJ2-2; 10 nucleotides agree with TRBD2. CDR3 length: 15 amino acids. Germline CDR1 and CDR2: SGHTA and FQGNSA. V was pared by 4 bases and J by 4 bases, with 3 bases of the junction left unmatched. The DNA of the CDR3 is TGTGCCAGCAGCTATACTAGCGGGGCCACCGGGGAGCTGTTTTTT. Its protein product is CASSYTSGATGELFF.

The chain has TRBV10-3 and TRBJ2-7, with D hard to call. Trimming shortened V by 2 bases and J by 4 bases, and 3 bases separated the two germline ends. This CDR3 is 11 amino acids long. CDR1 is ENHRY and CDR2 is SYGVKD in the germline V gene. The CDR3 sequence is CAISEGYEQYV. The CDR3 DNA follows: TGTGCCATCAGTGAGGGTTACGAGCAGTACGTC.

This chain connects TRBV6-8 to TRBJ1-1; 9 bases agree with TRBD1. The J segment lost 1 base and the V segment lost 11 bases, leaving 5 bases of the junction unmatched. This CDR3 is built from 13 residues. The germline gives CDR1 MNHGY, CDR2 SAAAGT. The CDR3 loop is CAAVDRGNTEAFF. For the CDR3, the DNA is TGTGCCGCAGTGGACAGGGGGAACACTGAAGCTTTCTTT.

This clonotype was seen repeatedly, ten times or more. The chain links TRBV7-3 to TRBJ2-2; TRBD2 might be the D (5 bases). Germline assignment: CDR1 SGHTA and CDR2 FQGTGA. This CDR3 region has 14 residues. V was cut by 4 bases and J by 7 bases, with 13 bases left in between. The CDR3 protein is CASSSSTEGGELFF. The DNA of the CDR3 is TGTGCCAGCAGCTCCTCGACCGAGGGCGGGGAGCTGTTTTTT.

The table lists this clonotype with a few counts. The gene calls are TRBV19 and TRBJ2-7; TRBD2 aligns across 7 bases. This CDR3 has 13 amino acids. V lost 7 bases, J lost 0 bases, and 3 bases stayed unmatched. Germline CDR1 and CDR2: LNHDA and SQIVND (reference sequence). The CDR3: CASMRGFSYEQYV. DNA of the CDR3: TGTGCCAGTATGCGGGGGTTCTCCTACGAGCAGTACGTC.

In this sample, this clonotype turned up a few times. The V call is TRBV7-2, the J call TRBJ2-5; no definite D call. The germline V and J ends were trimmed by 4 bases and 4 bases, with 13 bases remaining between them. The CDR3 totals 14 residues. Germline V gives CDR1 SGHTA, CDR2 FQGNSA. CDR3 coding DNA: TGTGCCAGCAGCTCCCCCCCCGGGCGAGAGACCCAGTACTTC. Encoded protein: CASSSPPGRETQYF.

The gene calls are TRBV19 and TRBJ2-7; D call uncertain. Trimming shortened V by 4 bases and J by 2 bases, and 12 bases separated the two germline ends. The CDR3 extends over 14 amino acids. The germline CDR1 and CDR2 sequences are LNHDA and SQIVND (reference sequence). CDR3 region: CASSSSTEAYEQYV. Here the CDR3 DNA reads TGTGCCAGTAGTAGCTCTACCGAAGCCTACGAGCAGTACGTC.

This clonotype was detected many times. The chain employs TRBV28 and TRBJ2-7; D is unresolved. Germline V lookup: CDR1 MDHEN, CDR2 SYDVKM. The CDR3 contains 14 residues. The V gene lost 5 bases and the J gene lost 2 bases, with 13 bases spanning the gap. The CDR3 nucleotides are TGTGCCAGCAGTCCACTCGGGCAGACCTACGAGCAGTACTTC. Amino acid sequence: CASSPLGQTYEQYF. Full variable domain (outside the CDR3, taken from reference TRBV28 and TRBJ2-7): DVKVTQSSRYLVKRTGEKVFLECVQDMDHENMFWYRQDPGLGLRLIYFSYDVKMKEKGDIPEGYSVSREKKERFSLILESASTNQTSMYLCASSPLGQTYEQYFGPGTRLTVT.

This clonotype was recorded a few times. CDR3 protein: CASARDRDFDGYTF. As DNA, the CDR3 is TGTGCCAGCGCCCGGGACAGGGATTTTGATGGCTACACCTTC. The V call is TRBV2, the J call TRBJ1-2, with 9 bases identical to TRBD1. This CDR3 comprises 14 residues. The V segment lost 8 bases and the J segment 6 bases; nucleotides outside the gene matches: 10. In germline, CDR1 is SNHLY, CDR2 FYNNEI.

This chain uses TRBV7-6 with TRBJ1-3; 9 positions agree with TRBD1. Trimming at V came to 5 bases and at J to 4 bases, leaving 9 bases not matched to a gene. The CDR3 is made up of 16 amino acids. Germline CDR1 reads SGHVS; CDR2 reads FNYEAQ. In nucleotides, the CDR3 is TGTGCCAGCAGCCCGGGGCAGGACAGGGGCGGAAACACCATATATTTT. Protein sequence: CASSPGQDRGGNTIYF.

Ten or more counts support this clonotype. This chain joins TRBV7-2 and TRBJ2-7; TRBD2 is a possible D gene (6 bases). Germline V gene data show CDR1 as SGHTA and CDR2 as FQGNSA. The CDR3 is 13 residues long. Trimming shortened V by 5 bases and J by 3 bases, and 11 bases separated the two germline ends. The CDR3 sequence: CASSNPGGYEQYF. CDR3 coding DNA: TGTGCCAGCAGCAACCCCGGGGGCTACGAGCAGTACTTC.

J is TRBJ1-2 and V is TRBV2; D not resolved. Germline V gene sequence: CDR1 SNHLY, CDR2 FYNNEI. The CDR3 totals 10 residues. Trimming cost V 3 bases and J 8 bases, with 4 bases left between them. CDR3 DNA: TGTGCCAGCAGTGAGGAGGGCTACACCTTC. It codes for CASSEEGYTF.

This clonotype was picked up many times. The rearrangement links TRBV7-8 to TRBJ2-1, with TRBD2 matching 10 bases. This CDR3 has 15 residues. CDR1 and CDR2 from the germline V gene are SGHVS and FQNEAQ. The V segment lost 5 bases and the J segment 4 bases; nucleotides outside the gene matches: 5. CDR3 sequence: CASSPGLAVYNEQFF. The CDR3 DNA is TGTGCCAGCAGCCCTGGACTAGCGGTTTACAATGAGCAGTTCTTC.

At least ten counts were recorded for this clonotype. CDR3 bases: TGTGCCAGCACCCCCCCTGACAGACAAGAGACCCAGTACTTC. Translating gives CASTPPDRQETQYF. The V call is TRBV7-2, the J call TRBJ2-5, with D possibly matching TRBD1 (5 bases). V was cut by 7 bases and J by 2 bases, with 14 bases left in between. The germline CDR1 and CDR2 sequences are SGHTA and FQGNSA. This CDR3 has 14 amino acids.

The chain employs TRBV20-1 and TRBJ1-2; D call uncertain. The CDR3 sequence is 12 residues long. Germline values: CDR1 DFQATT, CDR2 SNEGSKA (reference sequence). V was cut by 3 bases and J by 0 bases, with 5 bases left in between. The CDR3 spells CSASQSNYGYTF. The CDR3 DNA is TGCAGTGCTAGCCAATCTAACTATGGCTACACCTTC.

The chain uses TRBV5-4 and TRBJ2-2, with a weak D call TRBD2 (5 bases). This CDR3 contains 16 residues. CDR1 and CDR2 (germline): SGHNT, YYREEE (reference sequence). Trimming left V 4 bases short and J 0 bases short, with 13 bases between. Here the CDR3 DNA reads TGTGCCAGCAGCCTCAGAGCGGAGTCGAACACCGGGGAGCTGTTTTTT. Translating it yields CASSLRAESNTGELFF.

CDR3 bases: TGCAGTGCTACTTGGACTAGCGGGAGTGCACAAGATTTATACGAGCAGTACTTC. It yields the protein CSATWTSGSAQDLYEQYF. The chain employs TRBV20-1 and TRBJ2-7; TRBD2 aligns across 13 bases. CDR1 DFQATT and CDR2 SNEGSKA come from the germline V gene (reference sequence). This CDR3 has 18 residues. V shed 4 bases and J 4 bases; nucleotides not matched to a gene: 16.

This clonotype was detected ten times or more. The V and J genes are TRBV7-2 and TRBJ1-4; possibly TRBD1 for D (5 bases). From germline, CDR1 is SGHTA and CDR2 FQGNSA. The CDR3 covers 17 residues. V dropped 4 bases and J dropped 2 bases, with 17 bases sitting between them. CDR3 coding DNA: TGTGCCAGCAGCTCGAAATCAGGGATGAGGACTAATGAAAAACTGTTTTTT. Its translation: CASSSKSGMRTNEKLFF.

The rearrangement joins TRBV27 to TRBJ1-5, with a tentative D call TRBD1 (6 bases). Trimming left V 7 bases short and J 9 bases short, with 19 bases between. This CDR3 has 14 amino acids. Germline values: CDR1 MNHEY, CDR2 SMNVEV (reference sequence). CDR3 nucleotide sequence: TGTGCCAGCATCCCCGGCCAGGGGCTTGGGCCCCAGCATTTT. It specifies CASIPGQGLGPQHF.